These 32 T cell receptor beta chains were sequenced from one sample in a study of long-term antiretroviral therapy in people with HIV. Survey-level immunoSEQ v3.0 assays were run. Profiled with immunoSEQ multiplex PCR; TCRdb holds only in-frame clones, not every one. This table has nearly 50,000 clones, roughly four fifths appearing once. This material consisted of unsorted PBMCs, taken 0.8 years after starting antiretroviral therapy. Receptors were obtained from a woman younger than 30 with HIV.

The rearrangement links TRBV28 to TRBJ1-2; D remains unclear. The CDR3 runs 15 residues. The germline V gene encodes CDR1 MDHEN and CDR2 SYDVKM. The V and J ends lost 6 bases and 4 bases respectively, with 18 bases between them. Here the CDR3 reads CASSSTFRPRYGYTF. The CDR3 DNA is TGTGCCAGCAGCTCCACCTTTCGACCACGCTATGGCTACACCTTC.

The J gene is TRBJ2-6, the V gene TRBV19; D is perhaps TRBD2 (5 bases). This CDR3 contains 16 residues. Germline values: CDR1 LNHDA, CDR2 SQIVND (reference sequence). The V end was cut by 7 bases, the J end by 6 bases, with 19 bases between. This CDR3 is CASTSREPGVANVLTF. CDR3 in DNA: TGTGCCAGTACTAGTCGTGAGCCCGGGGTGGCCAACGTCCTGACTTTC.

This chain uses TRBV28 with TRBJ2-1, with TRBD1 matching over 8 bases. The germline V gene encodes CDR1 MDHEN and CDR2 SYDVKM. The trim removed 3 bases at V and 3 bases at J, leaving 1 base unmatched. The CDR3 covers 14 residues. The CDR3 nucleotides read TGTGCCAGCAGTTTCGACAGGGGCTACAATGAGCAGTTCTTC. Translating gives CASSFDRGYNEQFF.

As DNA, the CDR3 is TGTGCCAGCCCCCCCCGGAACATGAACACTGAAGCTTTCTTT. Translated, it gives CASPPRNMNTEAFF. The rearrangement uses TRBV6-1 and TRBJ1-1; no clear D. Germline CDR1 is MNHNS and CDR2 is SASEGT. This CDR3 is built from 14 residues. Trimming left V 8 bases short and J 0 bases short, with 13 bases between.

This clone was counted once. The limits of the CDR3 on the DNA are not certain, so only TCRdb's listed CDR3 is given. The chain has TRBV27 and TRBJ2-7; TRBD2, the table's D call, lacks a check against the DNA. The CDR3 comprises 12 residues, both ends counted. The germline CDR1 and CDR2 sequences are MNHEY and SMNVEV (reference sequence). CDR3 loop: CASSSSGSEQYF.

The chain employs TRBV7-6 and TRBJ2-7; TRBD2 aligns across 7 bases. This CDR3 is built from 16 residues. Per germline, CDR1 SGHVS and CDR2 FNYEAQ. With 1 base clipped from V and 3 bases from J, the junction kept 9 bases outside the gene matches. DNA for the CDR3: TGTGCCAGCAGCTTAGATGGTAGCGGGCTTTTCTACGAGCAGTACTTC. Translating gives CASSLDGSGLFYEQYF.

CDR3 nucleotides: TGTGCCAGCAGCCTGGGATATAACACCGGGGAGCTGTTTTTT. It specifies CASSLGYNTGELFF. V and J are TRBV7-9 and TRBJ2-2; unclear D gene. Germline V gene sequence: CDR1 SEHNR, CDR2 FQNEAQ (reference sequence). With 5 bases removed from V and 2 bases from J, the gap between germline ends came to 9 bases. The CDR3 is 14 amino acids.

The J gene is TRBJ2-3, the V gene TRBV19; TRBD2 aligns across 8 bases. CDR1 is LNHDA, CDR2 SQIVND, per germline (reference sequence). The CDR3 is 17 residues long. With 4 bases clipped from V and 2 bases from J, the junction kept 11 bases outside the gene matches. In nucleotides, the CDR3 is TGTGCCAGTAGTACCAAGATAGCGGGACCCACCACAGATACGCAGTATTTT. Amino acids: CASSTKIAGPTTDTQYF. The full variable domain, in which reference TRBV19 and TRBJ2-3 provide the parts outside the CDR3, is DGGITQSPKYLFRKEGQNVTLSCEQNLNHDAMYWYRQDPGQGLRLIYYSQIVNDFQKGDIAEGYSVSREKKESFPLTVTSAQKNPTAFYLCASSTKIAGPTTDTQYFGPGTRLTVL.

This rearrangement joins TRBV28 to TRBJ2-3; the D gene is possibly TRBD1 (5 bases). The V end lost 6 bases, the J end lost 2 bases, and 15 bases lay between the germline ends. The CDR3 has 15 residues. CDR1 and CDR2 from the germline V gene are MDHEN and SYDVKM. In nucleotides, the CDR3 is TGTGCCAGCAGCTACCTCAGGACAAACACAGATACGCAGTATTTT. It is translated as CASSYLRTNTDTQYF.

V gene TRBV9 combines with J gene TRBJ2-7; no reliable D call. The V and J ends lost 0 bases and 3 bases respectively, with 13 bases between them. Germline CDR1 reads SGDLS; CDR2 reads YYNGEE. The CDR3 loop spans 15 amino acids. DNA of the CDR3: TGTGCCAGCAGCGTAGGAACGGGCGCAGGCTACGAGCAGTACTTC. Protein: CASSVGTGAGYEQYF.

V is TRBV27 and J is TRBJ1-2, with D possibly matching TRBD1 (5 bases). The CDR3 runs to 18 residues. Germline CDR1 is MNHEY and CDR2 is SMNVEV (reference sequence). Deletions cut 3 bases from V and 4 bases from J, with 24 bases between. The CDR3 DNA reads TGTGCCAGCAGTTTGGTGGGGCGAGGGACTAATAATCCCTATGGCTACACCTTC. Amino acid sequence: CASSLVGRGTNNPYGYTF.

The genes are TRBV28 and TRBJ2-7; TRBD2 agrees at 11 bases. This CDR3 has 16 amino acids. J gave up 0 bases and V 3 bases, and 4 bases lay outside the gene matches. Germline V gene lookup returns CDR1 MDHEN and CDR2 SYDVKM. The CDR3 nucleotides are TGTGCCAGCAGTTTCTTTGGACTAGCGGGCTCCTACGAGCAGTACTTC. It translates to CASSFFGLAGSYEQYF.

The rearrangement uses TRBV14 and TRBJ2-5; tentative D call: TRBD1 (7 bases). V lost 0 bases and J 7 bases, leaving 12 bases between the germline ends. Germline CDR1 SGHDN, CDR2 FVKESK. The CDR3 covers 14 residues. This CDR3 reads CASSQDPRGVTQYF. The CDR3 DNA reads TGTGCCAGCAGCCAAGATCCCAGGGGGGTGACCCAGTACTTC.

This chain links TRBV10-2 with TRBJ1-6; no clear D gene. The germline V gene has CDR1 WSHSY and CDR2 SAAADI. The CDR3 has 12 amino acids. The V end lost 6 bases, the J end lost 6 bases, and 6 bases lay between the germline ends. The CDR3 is CASRQANSPLHF. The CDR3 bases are TGCGCCAGCAGGCAAGCTAATTCACCCCTCCACTTT.

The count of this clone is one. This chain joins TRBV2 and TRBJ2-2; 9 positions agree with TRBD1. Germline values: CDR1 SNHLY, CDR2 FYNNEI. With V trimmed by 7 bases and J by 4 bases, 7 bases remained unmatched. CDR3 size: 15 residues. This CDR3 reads CASKPDRGSTGELFF. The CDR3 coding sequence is TGTGCCAGCAAGCCGGACAGGGGATCCACCGGGGAGCTGTTTTTT.

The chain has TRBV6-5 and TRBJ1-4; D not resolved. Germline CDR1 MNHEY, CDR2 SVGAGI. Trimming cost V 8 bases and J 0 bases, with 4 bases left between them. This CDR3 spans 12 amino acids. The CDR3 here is CASRTTNEKLFF. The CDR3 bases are TGTGCCAGCCGTACAACTAATGAAAAACTGTTTTTT.

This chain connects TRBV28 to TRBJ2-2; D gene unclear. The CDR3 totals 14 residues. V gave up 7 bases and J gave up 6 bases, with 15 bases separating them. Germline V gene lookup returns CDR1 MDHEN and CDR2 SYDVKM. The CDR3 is CASTISLRPGELFF. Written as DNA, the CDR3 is TGTGCCAGCACCATCTCTCTCCGCCCCGGGGAGCTGTTTTTT.

The CDR3 DNA is TGTGCTAGTGGTGACACCGGGGAGCTGTTTTTT. Translation gives CASGDTGELFF. The V and J genes are TRBV12-5 and TRBJ2-2; the D is unclear. Germline V gives CDR1 LGHNT, CDR2 FRNRAP. This CDR3 comprises 11 residues. The V end lost 5 bases, the J end lost 3 bases, and 1 base lay between the germline ends.

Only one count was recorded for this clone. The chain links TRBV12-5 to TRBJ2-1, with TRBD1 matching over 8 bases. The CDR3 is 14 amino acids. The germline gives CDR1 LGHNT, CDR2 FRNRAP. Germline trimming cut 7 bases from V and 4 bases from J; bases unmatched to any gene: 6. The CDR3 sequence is CASAAGQGYNEQFF. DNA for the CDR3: TGTGCTAGTGCCGCCGGACAGGGATACAATGAGCAGTTCTTC.

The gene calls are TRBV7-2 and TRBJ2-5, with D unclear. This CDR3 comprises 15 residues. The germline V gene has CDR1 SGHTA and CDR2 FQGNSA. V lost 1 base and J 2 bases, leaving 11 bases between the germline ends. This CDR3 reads CASSLENHFQETQYF. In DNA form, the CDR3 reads TGTGCCAGCAGCTTAGAGAACCATTTTCAAGAGACCCAGTACTTC.

CDR3 sequence (DNA): TGTGCCAGCAGTTCCTGGGACAGCTCCTTTTTATATGGCTACACCTTC. This translates into CASSSWDSSFLYGYTF. The rearrangement joins TRBV6-5 to TRBJ1-2; 7 bases are a match to TRBD1. V dropped 4 bases and J dropped 5; count of bases not matched to a gene: 13. This CDR3 spans 16 amino acids. The V gene's germline CDR1 is MNHEY and CDR2 SVGAGI.

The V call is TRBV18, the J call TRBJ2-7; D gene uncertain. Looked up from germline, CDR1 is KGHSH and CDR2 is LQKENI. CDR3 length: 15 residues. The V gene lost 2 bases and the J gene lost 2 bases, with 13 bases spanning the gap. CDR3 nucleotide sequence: TGTGCCAGCTCACCAAGCGCAGCCCAAGCCTACGAGCAGTACTTC. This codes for CASSPSAAQAYEQYF.

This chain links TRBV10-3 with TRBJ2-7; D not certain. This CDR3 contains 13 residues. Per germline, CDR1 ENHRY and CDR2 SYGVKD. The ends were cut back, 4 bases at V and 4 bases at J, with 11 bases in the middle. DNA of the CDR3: TGTGCCATCAGTGGCATAGGTGGGTACGAGCAGTACTTC. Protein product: CAISGIGGYEQYF.

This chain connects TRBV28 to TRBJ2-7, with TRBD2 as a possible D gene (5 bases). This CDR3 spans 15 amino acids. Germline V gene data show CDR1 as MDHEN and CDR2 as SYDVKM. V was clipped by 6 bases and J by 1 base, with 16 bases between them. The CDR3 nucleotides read TGTGCCAGCAGCTTTTCGGGGTACGGGTCCTACGAGCAGTACTTC. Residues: CASSFSGYGSYEQYF.

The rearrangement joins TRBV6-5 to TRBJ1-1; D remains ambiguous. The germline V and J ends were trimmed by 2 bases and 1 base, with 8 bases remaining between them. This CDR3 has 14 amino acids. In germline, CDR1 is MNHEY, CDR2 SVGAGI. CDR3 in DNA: TGTGCCAGCAGTTACGCGGCAACGAACACTGAAGCTTTCTTT. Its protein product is CASSYAATNTEAFF.

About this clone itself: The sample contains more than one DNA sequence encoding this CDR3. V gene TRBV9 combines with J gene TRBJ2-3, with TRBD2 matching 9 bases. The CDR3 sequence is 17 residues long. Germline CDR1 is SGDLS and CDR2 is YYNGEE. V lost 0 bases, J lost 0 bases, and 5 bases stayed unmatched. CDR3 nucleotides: TGTGCCAGCAGCGTAGGGCTAGCGGGGACTAGCACAGATACGCAGTATTTT. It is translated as CASSVGLAGTSTDTQYF. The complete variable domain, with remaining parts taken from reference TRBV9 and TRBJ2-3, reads DSGVTQTPKHLITATGQRVTLRCSPRSGDLSVYWYQQSLDQGLQFLIQYYNGEERAKGNILERFSAQQFPDLHSELNLSSLELGDSALYFCASSVGLAGTSTDTQYFGPGTRLTVL.

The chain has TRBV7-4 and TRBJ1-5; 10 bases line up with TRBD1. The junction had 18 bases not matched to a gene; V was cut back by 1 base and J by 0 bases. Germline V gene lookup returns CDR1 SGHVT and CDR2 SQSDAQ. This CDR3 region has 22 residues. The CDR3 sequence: CASSLVRLRDRGISSSNQPQHF. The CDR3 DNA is TGTGCCAGCAGCTTAGTACGACTCAGGGACAGGGGCATAAGCTCTAGCAATCAGCCCCAGCATTTT.

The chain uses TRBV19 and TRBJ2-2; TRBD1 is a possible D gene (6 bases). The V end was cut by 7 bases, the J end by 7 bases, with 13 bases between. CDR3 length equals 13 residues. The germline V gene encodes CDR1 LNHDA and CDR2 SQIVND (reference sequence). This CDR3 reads CASITGWNGELFF. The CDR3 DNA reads TGTGCCAGTATCACAGGGTGGAACGGGGAGCTGTTTTTT.

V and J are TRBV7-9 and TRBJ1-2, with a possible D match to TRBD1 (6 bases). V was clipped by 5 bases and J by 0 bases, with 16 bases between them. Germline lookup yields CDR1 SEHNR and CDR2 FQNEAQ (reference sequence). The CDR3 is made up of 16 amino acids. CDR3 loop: CASSLDSGAANYGYTF. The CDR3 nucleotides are TGTGCCAGCAGCCTTGATTCAGGGGCGGCTAACTATGGCTACACCTTC.

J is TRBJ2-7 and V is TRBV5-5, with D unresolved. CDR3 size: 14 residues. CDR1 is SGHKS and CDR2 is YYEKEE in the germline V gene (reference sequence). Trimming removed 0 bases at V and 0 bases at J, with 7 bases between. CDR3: CASSLGRSSYEQYF. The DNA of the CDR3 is TGTGCCAGCAGCTTGGGACGTAGCTCCTACGAGCAGTACTTC.

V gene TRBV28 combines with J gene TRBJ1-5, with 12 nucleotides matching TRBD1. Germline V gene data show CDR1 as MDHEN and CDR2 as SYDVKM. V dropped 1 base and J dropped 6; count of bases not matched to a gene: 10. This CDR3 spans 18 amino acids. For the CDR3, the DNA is TGTGCCAGCAGTTTATTCGTGGGGGGACAGGGGGCGACTCAGCCCCAGCATTTT. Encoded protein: CASSLFVGGQGATQPQHF.

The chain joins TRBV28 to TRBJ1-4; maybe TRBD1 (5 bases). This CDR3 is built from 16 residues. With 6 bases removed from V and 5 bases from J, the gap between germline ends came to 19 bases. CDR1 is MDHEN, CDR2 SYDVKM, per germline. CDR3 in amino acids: CASRGSRQGENEKLFF. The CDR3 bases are TGTGCCAGCAGGGGTTCTAGGCAGGGTGAAAATGAAAAACTGTTTTTT.